The T cell receptor (beta chain) under discussion was sequenced for a study of T cells in tumors after PD-1 blockade. Study context: Prior checkpoint blockade, systemic immunosuppressant use, or anti-cancer therapy within 4 weeks excluded patients. Either cemiplimab 350 mg every 2 weeks or pembrolizumab 200 mg every 3 weeks was given. Daily vismodegib 150 mg continued in a subset of anti-PD-1-treated patients. Peripheral blood samples averaged around 38,000 unique clonotypes and over 95,000 templates.

The CDR3 consists of 16 residues. The germline CDR1 and CDR2 sequences are KGHSH and LQKENI. V lost 4 bases and J 0 bases, leaving 10 bases between the germline ends. TCRdb's table, derived via immunoSEQ multiplex PCR, lists solely in-frame clones and lacks some. The repertoire holds over 20,000 clones, around four fifths seen once, with 9% to 15% in the top ten. The receptor was isolated from a human donor with basal cell carcinoma. This rearrangement joins TRBV18 to TRBJ2-6; D is perhaps TRBD2 (5 bases). The sequences come from PBMCs, collected after anti-PD-1 treatment. The CDR3 spells CASSRTSGSGANVLTF. CDR3 DNA: TGTGCCAGCTCACGGACTTCAGGCTCTGGGGCCAACGTCCTGACTTTC.